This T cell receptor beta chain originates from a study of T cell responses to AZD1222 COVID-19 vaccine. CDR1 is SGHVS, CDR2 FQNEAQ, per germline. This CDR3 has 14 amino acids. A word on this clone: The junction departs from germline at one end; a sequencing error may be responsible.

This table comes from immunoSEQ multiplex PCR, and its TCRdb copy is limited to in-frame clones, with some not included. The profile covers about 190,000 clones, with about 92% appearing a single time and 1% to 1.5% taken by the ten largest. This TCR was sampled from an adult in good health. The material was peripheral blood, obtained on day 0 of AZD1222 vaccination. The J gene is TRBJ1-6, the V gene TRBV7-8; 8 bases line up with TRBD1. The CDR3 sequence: CASSLGQGSSPLHF. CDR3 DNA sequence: TGTGCCAGCAGTTTAGGACAGGGCAGTTCACCCCTCCACTTT.